This T cell receptor beta chain was sequenced in a study of graft-versus-host responses after intestinal transplantation. Looking at the study overall: The study gave all recipients anti-thymocyte globulin induction, then tacrolimus and steroids for about three years. General study results and limits: With peak circulating GvH clone levels came an association with early post-transplant HvG declines. Recipient marrow showed GvH clones, some seen first in ileum or blood.

Some clones are missing from TCRdb's copy, which holds only in-frame ones; the method was immunoSEQ multiplex PCR. The sample records about 47,000 clones, 90% to 95% being singletons. A note on this clone: Its specificity is unknown.

From germline, CDR1 is MDHEN and CDR2 SYDVKM. The CDR3 consists of 13 residues. V was trimmed by 3 bases and J by 2 bases, leaving 5 bases between them. This specimen was unstimulated CD8+ T cells sorted from spleen or lymph node cells, taken before transplant. The clonotype was recovered from a human donor who was the organ donor for an intestinal transplant. This chain connects TRBV28 to TRBJ1-5; D unresolved. The DNA for the CDR3 is TGTGCCAGCAGTTTGCTAGGCAATCAGCCCCAGCATTTT. It translates to CASSLLGNQPQHF.